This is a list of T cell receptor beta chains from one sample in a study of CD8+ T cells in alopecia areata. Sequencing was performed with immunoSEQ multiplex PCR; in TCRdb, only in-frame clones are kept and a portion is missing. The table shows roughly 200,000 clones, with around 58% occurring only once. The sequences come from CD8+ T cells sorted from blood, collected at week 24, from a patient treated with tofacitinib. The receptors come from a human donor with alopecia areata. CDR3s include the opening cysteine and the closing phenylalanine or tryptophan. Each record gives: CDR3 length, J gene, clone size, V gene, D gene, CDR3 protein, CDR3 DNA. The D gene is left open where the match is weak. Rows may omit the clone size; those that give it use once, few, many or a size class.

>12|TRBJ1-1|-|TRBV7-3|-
CASSLTGIPAFF
TGTGCCAGCAGCTTAACAGGGATCCCCGCTTTCTTT
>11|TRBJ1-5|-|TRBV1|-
CTSSLIQPQHF
TGCACCAGCAGTTTAATTCAGCCCCAGCATTTT
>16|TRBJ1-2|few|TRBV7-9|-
CASSPGRPHQEDGYTF
TGTGCCAGCAGCCCGGGTCGGCCCCATCAAGAGGATGGCTACACCTTC
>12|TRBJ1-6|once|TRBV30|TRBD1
CAGDRGDSPLHF
TGTGCCGGGGACAGGGGGGATTCACCCCTCCACTTT
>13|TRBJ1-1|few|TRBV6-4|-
CASSDRAGTEAFF
TGTGCCAGCAGTGACAGGGCAGGCACTGAAGCTTTCTTT
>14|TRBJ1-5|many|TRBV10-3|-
CAIRDNPSNQPQHF
TGTGCCATCAGGGACAACCCTAGCAATCAGCCCCAGCATTTT
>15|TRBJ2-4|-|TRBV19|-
CASRRNNRDNNIQYF
TGTGCCAGTAGAAGAAATAACCGGGACAACAACATTCAGTACTTC
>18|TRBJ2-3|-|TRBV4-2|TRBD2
CASSHPLAGVLPGNTQYF
TGTGCCAGCAGCCACCCCTTAGCGGGGGTCCTCCCGGGAAATACGCAGTATTTT
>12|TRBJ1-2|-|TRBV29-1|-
CSVATGHYGYTF
TGCAGCGTCGCGACAGGCCACTATGGCTACACCTTC
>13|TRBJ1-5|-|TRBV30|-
CAFAGDSNQPQHF
TGTGCCTTCGCAGGGGACTCCAATCAGCCCCAGCATTTT
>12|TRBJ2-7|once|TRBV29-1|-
CSVEGRAYEQYF
TGCAGCGTTGAGGGCAGGGCTTACGAGCAGTACTTC
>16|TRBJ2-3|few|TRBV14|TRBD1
CASTKTDRAPTDTQYF
TGTGCCAGCACAAAGACGGACAGGGCCCCCACAGATACGCAGTATTTT
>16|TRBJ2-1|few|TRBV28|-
CASSPGHLPSYNEQFF
TGTGCCAGCAGCCCGGGACATCTACCTTCCTACAATGAGCAGTTCTTC
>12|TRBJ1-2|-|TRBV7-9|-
CASSLGLLGYTF
TGTGCCAGCAGCTTGGGACTCCTTGGCTACACCTTC
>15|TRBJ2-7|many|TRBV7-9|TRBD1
CASSLTGTGGYEQYF
TGTGCCAGCAGCTTAACCGGGACAGGGGGGTACGAGCAGTACTTC
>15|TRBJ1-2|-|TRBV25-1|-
CASSEYRDNDYGYTF
TGTGCCAGCAGTGAATATCGGGACAATGACTATGGCTACACCTTC
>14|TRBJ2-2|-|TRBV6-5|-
CASSYSGGTGELFF
TGTGCCAGCAGTTACTCTGGGGGCACCGGGGAGCTGTTTTTT
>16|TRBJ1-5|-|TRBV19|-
CASSISAWNSNQPQHF
TGTGCCAGTAGTATTTCTGCCTGGAATAGCAATCAGCCCCAGCATTTT
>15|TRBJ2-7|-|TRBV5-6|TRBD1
CASSFDRVGAGEQYF
TGTGCCAGCAGCTTCGACAGGGTCGGCGCCGGAGAGCAGTACTTC
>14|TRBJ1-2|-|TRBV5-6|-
CASSFLGANYGYTF
TGTGCCAGCAGCTTCCTGGGAGCAAACTATGGCTACACCTTC
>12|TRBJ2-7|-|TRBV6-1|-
CASIGTTYEQYF
TGTGCCAGCATAGGGACGACCTACGAGCAGTACTTC
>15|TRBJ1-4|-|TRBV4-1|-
CASSQVGGFGEKLFF
TGCGCCAGCAGCCAAGTCGGTGGGTTCGGTGAAAAACTGTTTTTT
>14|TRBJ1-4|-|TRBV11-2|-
CASTDSATNEKLFF
TGTGCCAGCACCGACAGTGCAACTAATGAAAAACTGTTTTTT
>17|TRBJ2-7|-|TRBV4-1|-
CASSYRDSRELSYEQYF
TGCGCCAGCAGCTACCGGGACAGTCGGGAGCTGTCCTACGAGCAGTACTTC
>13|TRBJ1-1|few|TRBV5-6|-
CASSFLPNTEAFF
TGTGCCAGCAGCTTTCTTCCTAACACTGAAGCTTTCTTT
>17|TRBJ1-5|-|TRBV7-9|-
CASSLVVGGTHNQPQHF
TGTGCCAGCAGCTTAGTAGTGGGAGGGACACACAATCAGCCCCAGCATTTT
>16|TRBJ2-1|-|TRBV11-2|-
CASTLGWDGYYNEQFF
TGTGCCAGCACCCTTGGCTGGGACGGCTACTACAATGAGCAGTTCTTC
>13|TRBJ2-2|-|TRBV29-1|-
CSVDSRSTGELFF
TGCAGCGTTGATTCAAGGTCCACCGGGGAGCTGTTTTTT
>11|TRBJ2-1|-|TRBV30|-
CAWSVDGAGFF
TGTGCCTGGAGTGTAGATGGGGCTGGGTTCTTC
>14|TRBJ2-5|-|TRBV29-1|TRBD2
CSVPSSGGAETQYF
TGCAGCGTTCCGTCCAGCGGGGGGGCAGAGACCCAGTACTTC
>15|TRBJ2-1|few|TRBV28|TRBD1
CASSTYGTGANEQFF
TGTGCCAGCAGTACCTACGGGACAGGGGCTAATGAGCAGTTCTTC
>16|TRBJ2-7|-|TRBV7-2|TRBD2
CASSLGDTAGGPEQYF
TGTGCCAGCAGCTTAGGGGACACGGCGGGGGGCCCCGAGCAGTACTTC
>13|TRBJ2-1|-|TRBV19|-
CASRPTGPNEQFF
TGTGCCAGTAGGCCGACGGGGCCGAATGAGCAGTTCTTC
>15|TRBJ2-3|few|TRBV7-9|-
CASSLQGFRTDTQYF
TGTGCCAGCAGCTTACAGGGGTTCCGCACAGATACGCAGTATTTT
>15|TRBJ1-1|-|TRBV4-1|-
CASSLKGGLNTEAFF
TGCGCCAGCAGCCTCAAGGGGGGCTTGAACACTGAAGCTTTCTTT
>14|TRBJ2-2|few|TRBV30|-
CAWSVGAGSGELFF
TGTGCCTGGAGTGTGGGAGCGGGTTCGGGGGAGCTGTTTTTT
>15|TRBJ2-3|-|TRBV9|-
CASSVGGRSTDTQYF
TGTGCCAGCAGCGTAGGGGGACGAAGCACAGATACGCAGTATTTT
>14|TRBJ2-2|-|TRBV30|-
CAWSQGGFGGELFF
TGTGCCTGGAGCCAGGGGGGTTTTGGCGGGGAGCTGTTTTTT
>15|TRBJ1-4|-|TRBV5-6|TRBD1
CASSLHGTANEKLFF
TGTGCCAGCAGCTTGCATGGGACAGCTAATGAAAAACTGTTTTTT
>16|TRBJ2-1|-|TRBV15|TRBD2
CATSGRASGVYNEQFF
TGTGCCACCAGCGGCCGGGCTAGCGGGGTCTACAATGAGCAGTTCTTC
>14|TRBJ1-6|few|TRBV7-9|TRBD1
CASSFGTGNSPLHF
TGTGCCAGCAGCTTCGGGACAGGGAATTCACCCCTCCACTTT
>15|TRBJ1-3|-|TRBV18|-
CASSSPQGTGNTIYF
TGTGCCAGCTCATCACCCCAGGGCACTGGAAACACCATATATTTT
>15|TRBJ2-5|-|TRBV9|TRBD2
CASSESGGAYETQYF
TGTGCCAGCAGCGAGAGCGGGGGGGCCTACGAGACCCAGTACTTC
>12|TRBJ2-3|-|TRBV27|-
CASSPNTDTQYF
TGTGCCAGCAGTCCAAACACAGATACGCAGTATTTT
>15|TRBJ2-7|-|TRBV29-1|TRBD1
CSAIVGTGVSYEQYF
TGCAGCGCTATCGTAGGGACAGGGGTCTCCTACGAGCAGTACTTC
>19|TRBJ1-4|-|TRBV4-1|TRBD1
CASSQDPPGGWLRNEKLFF
TGCGCCAGCAGCCAAGATCCCCCAGGGGGGTGGTTGCGTAATGAAAAACTGTTTTTT
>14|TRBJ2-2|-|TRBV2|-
CASTGRLNTGELFF
TGTGCCAGCACTGGACGGTTGAACACCGGGGAGCTGTTTTTT
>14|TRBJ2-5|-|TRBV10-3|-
CATGAGQSEETQYF
TGTGCCACCGGAGCGGGACAGAGCGAAGAGACCCAGTACTTC
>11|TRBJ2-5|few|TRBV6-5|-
CASRVGGTQYF
TGTGCCAGCCGAGTAGGAGGGACCCAGTACTTC
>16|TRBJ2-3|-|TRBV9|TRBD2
CASSVEVGGGADTQYF
TGTGCCAGCAGCGTAGAAGTTGGCGGGGGGGCCGATACGCAGTATTTT
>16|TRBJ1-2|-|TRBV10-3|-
CATSSSQAALNYGYTF
TGTGCCACCTCGTCGTCCCAGGCAGCTCTCAACTATGGCTACACCTTC
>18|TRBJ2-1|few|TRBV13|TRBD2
CASSLPSGGANENNEQFF
TGTGCCAGCAGCTTACCTAGCGGGGGGGCGAACGAAAACAATGAGCAGTTCTTC
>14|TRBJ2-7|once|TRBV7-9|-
CASSDSGLRGEQYF
TGTGCCAGCAGCGACTCGGGCCTTCGGGGCGAGCAGTACTTC
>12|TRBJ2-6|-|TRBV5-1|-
CASSIGANVLTF
TGCGCCAGCAGCATTGGGGCCAACGTCCTGACTTTC
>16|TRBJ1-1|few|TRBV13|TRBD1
CASRDRGRGMNTEAFF
TGTGCCAGCAGAGACAGGGGGCGAGGTATGAACACTGAAGCTTTCTTT
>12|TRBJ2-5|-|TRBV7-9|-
CASSDIQETQYF
TGTGCCAGCAGCGACATCCAAGAGACCCAGTACTTC
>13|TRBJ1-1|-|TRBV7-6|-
CASSRGKNTEAFF
TGTGCCAGCAGCCGTGGGAAGAACACTGAAGCTTTCTTT
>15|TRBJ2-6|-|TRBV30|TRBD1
CAWGDSPSGANVLTF
TGTGCCTGGGGGGACAGTCCCTCTGGGGCCAACGTCCTGACTTTC
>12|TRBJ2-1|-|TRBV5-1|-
CASNSRADEQFF
TGCGCCAGCAACTCGAGGGCAGACGAGCAGTTCTTC